The 2 T cell receptor beta chains below come from one sample, sequenced in a study of blood T cell repertoires in COVID-19. The method was immunoSEQ multiplex PCR; TCRdb's version includes in-frame clones alone and lacks a portion of them. The sample lists about 280,000 clones, roughly 89% occurring once. Sequencing input: PBMCs or T cells enriched from blood (not recorded which). These receptors were obtained from a woman aged 18-29 years with acute COVID-19.

The chain joins TRBV5-1 to TRBJ2-2; 7 bases match TRBD2. The CDR3 loop spans 13 amino acids. The junction had 2 bases not matched to a gene; V was cut back by 5 bases and J by 4 bases. Germline V gives CDR1 SGHRS, CDR2 YFSETQ. The CDR3: CASRRESTGELFF. The DNA of the CDR3 is TGCGCCAGCAGGCGGGAGAGCACCGGGGAGCTGTTTTTT.

The chain couples TRBV12-3 or TRBV12-4 to TRBJ1-1; D is uncertain. The CDR3 runs to 13 residues. With 7 bases removed from V and 1 base from J, the gap between germline ends came to 10 bases. The CDR3 DNA is TGTGCCAGCAAGACTACCCGGAACACTGAAGCTTTCTTT. It translates to CASKTTRNTEAFF.